A selection of T cell receptor beta chains follows, all from one sample in a study of shared clonotypes between healthy human individuals. This table comes from immunoSEQ multiplex PCR, and its TCRdb copy is limited to in-frame clones, with some not included. The data hold about 320,000 clones, with around 90% observed a single time. What was sequenced was memory CD8+ T cells sorted from blood. The receptors were sampled from a man aged 18 to 29 in good health. CDR3s include the opening cysteine and the closing phenylalanine or tryptophan. Each record gives: V gene, J gene, clone size, D gene, CDR3 protein, CDR3 DNA. D genes are given only for firm matches. Only part of the rows carry a size: once, few, many, or a class if the clone is expanded.

v_gene: TRBV15; j_gene: TRBJ2-7; abundance: .; d_gene: .; CDR3aa: CATSRDFVAPGYEQYF; CDR3nt: TGTGCCACCAGCAGAGATTTCGTGGCGCCTGGCTACGAGCAGTACTTC
v_gene: TRBV4-1; j_gene: TRBJ2-7; abundance: once; d_gene: TRBD1; CDR3aa: CASSQDRTGGRYEQYF; CDR3nt: TGCGCCAGCAGCCAAGATCGGACAGGCGGCAGGTACGAGCAGTACTTC
v_gene: TRBV4-1; j_gene: TRBJ2-7; abundance: .; d_gene: .; CDR3aa: CASSQSQVGGAEQYF; CDR3nt: TGCGCCAGCAGCCAAAGTCAAGTCGGAGGGGCCGAGCAGTACTTC
v_gene: TRBV2; j_gene: TRBJ2-5; abundance: .; d_gene: .; CDR3aa: CASSDNLGPLVETQYF; CDR3nt: TGTGCCAGCAGTGATAACCTAGGGCCCCTCGTCGAGACCCAGTACTTC
v_gene: TRBV11-2; j_gene: TRBJ1-2; abundance: few; d_gene: .; CDR3aa: CASSHTRAGGYTF; CDR3nt: TGTGCCAGCAGCCATACAAGAGCGGGCGGCTACACCTTC
v_gene: TRBV11-2; j_gene: TRBJ2-7; abundance: .; d_gene: TRBD2; CDR3aa: CASSLGLAGFYEQYF; CDR3nt: TGTGCCAGCAGCTTAGGCCTAGCGGGATTCTACGAGCAGTACTTC
v_gene: TRBV9; j_gene: TRBJ2-3; abundance: .; d_gene: TRBD2; CDR3aa: CASSMLAGDGTDTQYF; CDR3nt: TGTGCCAGCAGCATGCTAGCGGGGGATGGCACAGATACGCAGTATTTT
v_gene: TRBV6-6; j_gene: TRBJ2-7; abundance: once; d_gene: .; CDR3aa: CASSSSMLGEQYF; CDR3nt: TGTGCCAGCAGTTCCTCTATGCTTGGCGAGCAGTACTTC
v_gene: TRBV4-3; j_gene: TRBJ1-5; abundance: once; d_gene: .; CDR3aa: CASSHGRASNQPQHF; CDR3nt: TGCGCCAGCAGCCACGGAAGGGCGAGCAATCAGCCCCAGCATTTT
v_gene: TRBV5-1; j_gene: TRBJ2-7; abundance: .; d_gene: .; CDR3aa: CASSLPGGIPYEQYF; CDR3nt: TGCGCCAGCAGCTTGCCAGGAGGGATTCCCTACGAGCAGTACTTC
v_gene: TRBV4-1; j_gene: TRBJ1-6; abundance: .; d_gene: .; CDR3aa: CASSQVINSPLHF; CDR3nt: TGCGCCAGCAGCCAAGTTATTAATTCACCCCTCCACTTT
v_gene: TRBV10-3; j_gene: TRBJ2-7; abundance: .; d_gene: TRBD1; CDR3aa: CAILSQGENEQYF; CDR3nt: TGTGCCATCCTTTCACAGGGGGAAAACGAGCAGTACTTC
v_gene: TRBV14; j_gene: TRBJ1-6; abundance: .; d_gene: .; CDR3aa: CASSRGWDSPLHF; CDR3nt: TGTGCCAGCAGCCGCGGATGGGATTCACCCCTCCACTTT
v_gene: TRBV28; j_gene: TRBJ1-4; abundance: .; d_gene: .; CDR3aa: CASKSGTLATNEKLFF; CDR3nt: TGTGCCAGCAAATCAGGGACCCTTGCAACTAATGAAAAACTGTTTTTT
v_gene: TRBV7-9; j_gene: TRBJ1-4; abundance: few; d_gene: .; CDR3aa: CASSLSGGDEKLFF; CDR3nt: TGTGCCAGCAGCTTAAGTGGGGGAGATGAAAAACTGTTTTTT
v_gene: TRBV4-1; j_gene: TRBJ2-6; abundance: once; d_gene: TRBD1; CDR3aa: CASSQGHGRGFSGANVLTF; CDR3nt: TGCGCCAGCAGCCAGGGGCACGGCAGGGGGTTCAGTGGGGCCAACGTCCTGACTTTC
v_gene: TRBV30; j_gene: TRBJ1-5; abundance: .; d_gene: TRBD1; CDR3aa: CAWTTGGYQPQHF; CDR3nt: TGTGCCTGGACGACAGGGGGCTATCAGCCCCAGCATTTT
v_gene: TRBV7-6; j_gene: TRBJ2-3; abundance: .; d_gene: .; CDR3aa: CASSLGGTPPTDTQYF; CDR3nt: TGTGCCAGCAGCTTAGGCGGGACCCCACCCACAGATACGCAGTATTTT
v_gene: TRBV30; j_gene: TRBJ1-1; abundance: .; d_gene: .; CDR3aa: CAWNVGQSGTEAFF; CDR3nt: TGTGCCTGGAACGTAGGACAGTCGGGCACTGAAGCTTTCTTT
v_gene: TRBV9; j_gene: TRBJ2-5; abundance: .; d_gene: .; CDR3aa: CASSPFIGAETQYF; CDR3nt: TGTGCCAGCAGCCCGTTTATCGGGGCTGAGACCCAGTACTTC
v_gene: TRBV9; j_gene: TRBJ2-1; abundance: .; d_gene: .; CDR3aa: CASSPMDTANEQFF; CDR3nt: TGTGCCAGCAGCCCAATGGACACGGCCAATGAGCAGTTCTTC
v_gene: TRBV27; j_gene: TRBJ2-2; abundance: .; d_gene: TRBD2; CDR3aa: CASRPTSGRARGYTGELFF; CDR3nt: TGTGCCAGCAGGCCTACTAGCGGGAGGGCCCGAGGGTATACCGGGGAGCTGTTTTTT
v_gene: TRBV27; j_gene: TRBJ1-4; abundance: once; d_gene: .; CDR3aa: CASSLSGRLEKLFF; CDR3nt: TGTGCCAGCAGTTTATCAGGAAGACTTGAAAAACTGTTTTTT
v_gene: TRBV6-1; j_gene: TRBJ2-7; abundance: .; d_gene: TRBD2; CDR3aa: CASSERLAGGYEQYF; CDR3nt: TGTGCCAGCAGTGAGCGACTAGCGGGAGGATACGAGCAGTACTTC
v_gene: TRBV29-1; j_gene: TRBJ2-1; abundance: once; d_gene: TRBD2; CDR3aa: CSAPDSAGTTYNEQFF; CDR3nt: TGCAGCGCTCCCGACAGCGCCGGGACTACCTACAATGAGCAGTTCTTC
v_gene: TRBV5-8; j_gene: TRBJ2-3; abundance: .; d_gene: TRBD2; CDR3aa: CASSLGLAGTTDTQYF; CDR3nt: TGTGCCAGCAGCTTGGGACTAGCGGGTACCACAGATACGCAGTATTTT
v_gene: TRBV7-9; j_gene: TRBJ1-1; abundance: once; d_gene: TRBD1; CDR3aa: CASSLTGARTEAFF; CDR3nt: TGTGCCAGCAGCTTGACAGGGGCGAGGACTGAAGCTTTCTTT
v_gene: TRBV6-1; j_gene: TRBJ2-1; abundance: .; d_gene: .; CDR3aa: CASSITVSSYNEQFF; CDR3nt: TGTGCCAGCAGCATTACTGTGAGCTCCTACAATGAGCAGTTCTTC
v_gene: TRBV28; j_gene: TRBJ1-1; abundance: .; d_gene: .; CDR3aa: CASREDGTEAFF; CDR3nt: TGTGCCAGCAGGGAGGATGGAACTGAAGCTTTCTTT
v_gene: TRBV9; j_gene: TRBJ1-6; abundance: .; d_gene: TRBD1; CDR3aa: CASSVDGTGGSPLHF; CDR3nt: TGTGCCAGCAGCGTAGACGGGACAGGGGGCTCACCCCTCCACTTT
v_gene: TRBV6-1; j_gene: TRBJ1-6; abundance: .; d_gene: TRBD1; CDR3aa: CASSHRDSSSPLHF; CDR3nt: TGTGCCAGCAGTCACCGGGACAGCTCTTCACCCCTCCACTTT
v_gene: TRBV4-1; j_gene: TRBJ2-7; abundance: .; d_gene: .; CDR3aa: CASSQARVSYEQYF; CDR3nt: TGCGCCAGCAGCCAAGCCAGGGTTTCCTACGAGCAGTACTTC
v_gene: TRBV6-5; j_gene: TRBJ2-7; abundance: once; d_gene: .; CDR3aa: CASSPPRPYEQYF; CDR3nt: TGTGCCAGCAGTCCCCCGAGACCCTACGAGCAGTACTTC
v_gene: TRBV7-9; j_gene: TRBJ2-7; abundance: few; d_gene: .; CDR3aa: CASSPVDYFYEQYF; CDR3nt: TGTGCCAGCAGCCCGGTCGACTATTTCTACGAGCAGTACTTC
v_gene: TRBV10-2; j_gene: TRBJ2-1; abundance: many; d_gene: TRBD2; CDR3aa: CASNAGLAGYNEQFF; CDR3nt: TGCGCCAGCAACGCCGGACTAGCGGGATACAATGAGCAGTTCTTC
v_gene: TRBV5-1; j_gene: TRBJ1-1; abundance: once; d_gene: .; CDR3aa: CASAAEAFF; CDR3nt: TGCGCCAGCGCAGCTGAAGCTTTCTTT
v_gene: TRBV7-2; j_gene: TRBJ2-3; abundance: .; d_gene: .; CDR3aa: CASSLEFTRGRKYTDTQYF; CDR3nt: TGTGCCAGCAGCTTAGAATTTACTCGGGGAAGGAAGTACACAGATACGCAGTATTTT
v_gene: TRBV19; j_gene: TRBJ1-6; abundance: once; d_gene: .; CDR3aa: CASSISHNSPLHF; CDR3nt: TGTGCCAGTAGTATCTCTCATAATTCACCCCTCCACTTT
v_gene: TRBV14; j_gene: TRBJ2-7; abundance: few; d_gene: .; CDR3aa: CASSRRDIRIEQYF; CDR3nt: TGTGCCAGCAGCCGCCGGGACATTCGTATCGAGCAGTACTTC
v_gene: TRBV10-3; j_gene: TRBJ2-7; abundance: .; d_gene: TRBD1; CDR3aa: CAISRGQGEPYEQYF; CDR3nt: TGTGCCATCAGTAGGGGACAGGGGGAACCCTACGAGCAGTACTTC
v_gene: TRBV27; j_gene: TRBJ2-5; abundance: .; d_gene: TRBD2; CDR3aa: CASSRASGTQETQYF; CDR3nt: TGTGCCAGCAGTCGCGCTAGCGGTACCCAAGAGACCCAGTACTTC
v_gene: TRBV6-5; j_gene: TRBJ2-1; abundance: once; d_gene: .; CDR3aa: CASSYSVGEAYNEQFF; CDR3nt: TGTGCCAGCAGTTACTCCGTGGGGGAAGCCTACAATGAGCAGTTCTTC
v_gene: TRBV27; j_gene: TRBJ2-2; abundance: .; d_gene: .; CDR3aa: CASSFLAGTGELFF; CDR3nt: TGTGCCAGCAGTTTTCTGGCGGGGACTGGGGAGCTGTTTTTT
v_gene: TRBV27; j_gene: TRBJ2-1; abundance: .; d_gene: TRBD2; CDR3aa: CASSSLAGKGYNEQFF; CDR3nt: TGTGCCAGCAGTTCACTAGCGGGAAAAGGCTACAATGAGCAGTTCTTC
v_gene: TRBV4-3; j_gene: TRBJ2-5; abundance: .; d_gene: .; CDR3aa: CASSQARGLKTQYF; CDR3nt: TGCGCCAGCAGCCAAGCCAGGGGTTTGAAGACCCAGTACTTC
v_gene: TRBV27; j_gene: TRBJ2-3; abundance: once; d_gene: .; CDR3aa: CASTSVTDTQYF; CDR3nt: TGTGCCAGCACCTCAGTCACAGATACGCAGTATTTT
v_gene: TRBV2; j_gene: TRBJ2-5; abundance: .; d_gene: .; CDR3aa: CASSEVPGTGETQYF; CDR3nt: TGTGCCAGCAGTGAAGTTCCGGGGACGGGAGAGACCCAGTACTTC
v_gene: TRBV4-1; j_gene: TRBJ1-1; abundance: .; d_gene: .; CDR3aa: CASSTDRLMNTEAFF; CDR3nt: TGCGCCAGCAGCACCGACAGGCTTATGAACACTGAAGCTTTCTTT
v_gene: TRBV30; j_gene: TRBJ1-2; abundance: .; d_gene: .; CDR3aa: CAWSVLDYGYTF; CDR3nt: TGTGCCTGGAGTGTACTTGACTATGGCTACACCTTC
v_gene: TRBV29-1; j_gene: TRBJ2-7; abundance: .; d_gene: TRBD1; CDR3aa: CSVEGQEYEQYF; CDR3nt: TGCAGCGTTGAGGGACAGGAGTACGAGCAGTACTTC
v_gene: TRBV6-5; j_gene: TRBJ2-7; abundance: many; d_gene: .; CDR3aa: CASRHSERPDYEQYF; CDR3nt: TGTGCCAGCAGGCACTCCGAACGTCCAGACTACGAGCAGTACTTC
v_gene: TRBV9; j_gene: TRBJ1-2; abundance: once; d_gene: .; CDR3aa: CASSPWTEGGYGYTF; CDR3nt: TGTGCCAGCAGCCCATGGACGGAAGGCGGCTATGGCTACACCTTC
v_gene: TRBV28; j_gene: TRBJ1-6; abundance: .; d_gene: TRBD1; CDR3aa: CASSSTGGASGSSPLHF; CDR3nt: TGTGCCAGCAGTTCTACAGGGGGTGCTAGTGGTAGTTCACCCCTCCACTTT
v_gene: TRBV14; j_gene: TRBJ2-7; abundance: .; d_gene: .; CDR3aa: CASSLDISYEQYF; CDR3nt: TGTGCCAGCAGCCTCGACATCTCCTACGAGCAGTACTTC